The present entry profiles one TCR beta chain with its context. Its antigen is unknown. The data were taken from a study of neoadjuvant anti-PD-1 for oral cavity cancer. General study points: Higher pretreatment blood Treg/Th17 ratios correlated with higher pretreatment blood and lower post-treatment tumor TCRbeta clonality. Non-responders to neoadjuvant nivolumab had significantly more clonal PBMC T cells than responders.

The table came from immunoSEQ multiplex PCR; TCRdb's copy has only in-frame clones and leaves some out. The repertoire consists of around 31,000 clones, with 85% to 90% occurring once and the leading ten covering 3.5% to 4.5%. The CDR3 has 17 amino acids. Trimming cost V 6 bases and J 6 bases; bases outside gene matches: 15. From germline, CDR1 is SGHTA and CDR2 FQGNSA. PBMCs were not maintained or expanded in culture before analysis. The sequence came from a person between 40 and 85 years old with oral cavity squamous cell carcinoma. The sample consisted of PBMCs, taken before nivolumab (anti-PD-1) treatment. The chain couples TRBV7-2 to TRBJ2-7; the match to TRBD1 covers 12 bases. The CDR3, as DNA: TGTGCCAGCAGTTTGCTTGCCCGGGACAGGGGGCCGTTCGAGCAGTACTTC. Protein sequence: CASSLLARDRGPFEQYF.